This TCR beta chain is from a study of T cell clones after liver transplantation. Study-wide background: Immunosuppression withdrawal was tried within 2 years after liver transplantation in this trial. Three of the eight recipients were HCV-positive; the rest had non-autoimmune, non-viral transplant indications.

The table came from immunoSEQ multiplex PCR; TCRdb's copy has only in-frame clones and leaves some out. Among under 55,000 clones listed, around 84% were seen once. V was clipped by 6 bases and J by 0 bases, with 8 bases between them. There are 13 residues in the CDR3. Per the germline V gene, CDR1 is SGDLS and CDR2 is YYNGEE. This clonotype was obtained from a human patient who received a liver transplant. Some of the T cells may derive from the graft donor. The V gene is TRBV9, the J gene TRBJ2-3; D is ambiguous. Sequences were derived from CD4+ T cells from blood, sampled 24 months after liver transplant. The CDR3 DNA follows: TGTGCCAGCACCGTGATAAGCACAGATACGCAGTATTTT. Translated, it gives CASTVISTDTQYF.